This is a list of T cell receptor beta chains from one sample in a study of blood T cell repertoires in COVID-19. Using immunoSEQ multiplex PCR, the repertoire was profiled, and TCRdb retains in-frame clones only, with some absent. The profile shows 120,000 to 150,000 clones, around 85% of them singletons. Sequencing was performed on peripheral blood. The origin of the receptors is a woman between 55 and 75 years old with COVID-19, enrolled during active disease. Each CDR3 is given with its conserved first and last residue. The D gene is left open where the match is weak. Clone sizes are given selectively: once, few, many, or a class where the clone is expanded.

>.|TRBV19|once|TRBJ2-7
CASTQGGAYEQYF
TGTGCCAGTACCCAAGGGGGGGCCTACGAGCAGTACTTC
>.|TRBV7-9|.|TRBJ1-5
CASSYSTDQPQHF
TGTGCCAGCAGCTATAGTACTGATCAGCCCCAGCATTTT
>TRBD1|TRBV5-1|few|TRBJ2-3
CASSGQGVTDTQYF
TGCGCCAGCAGCGGACAGGGGGTAACAGATACGCAGTATTTT
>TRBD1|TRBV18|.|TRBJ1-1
CASSQGARTEAFF
TGTGCCAGCTCCCAGGGGGCGAGGACTGAAGCTTTCTTT
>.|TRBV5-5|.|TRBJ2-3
CASTALGGRTDTQYF
TGTGCCAGCACCGCCCTCGGGGGTCGCACAGATACGCAGTATTTT
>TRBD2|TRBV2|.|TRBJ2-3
CASSASGGALGDTQYF
TGTGCCAGCAGTGCTAGCGGGGGTGCCCTGGGAGATACGCAGTATTTT
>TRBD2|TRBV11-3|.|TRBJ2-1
CASSSAGGPRGEQFF
TGTGCCAGCAGCTCAGCGGGGGGACCCCGGGGTGAGCAGTTCTTC
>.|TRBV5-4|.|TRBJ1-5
CASSRGGANSNQPQHF
TGTGCCAGCAGCCGAGGGGGGGCTAATAGCAATCAGCCCCAGCATTTT
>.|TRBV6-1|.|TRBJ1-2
CASSERQGWANYGYTF
TGTGCCAGCAGTGAAAGGCAGGGTTGGGCTAACTATGGCTACACCTTC
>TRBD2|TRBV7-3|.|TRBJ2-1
CASSPGRGGNEQFF
TGTGCCAGCAGCCCCGGGCGGGGGGGCAATGAGCAGTTCTTC
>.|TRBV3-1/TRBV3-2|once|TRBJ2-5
CASSQVMGAETQYF
TGTGCCAGCAGCCAAGTCATGGGGGCAGAGACCCAGTACTTC
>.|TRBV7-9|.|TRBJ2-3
CATSASRASTDTQYF
TGTGCCACCTCCGCTTCCAGGGCCAGCACAGATACGCAGTATTTT
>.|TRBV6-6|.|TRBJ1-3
CASIPGWPGNTIYF
TGTGCCAGCATTCCAGGATGGCCTGGAAACACCATATATTTT
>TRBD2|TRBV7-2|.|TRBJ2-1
CASSLGGLAGGLEQFF
TGTGCCAGCAGCTTAGGAGGATTAGCGGGGGGGCTTGAGCAGTTCTTC
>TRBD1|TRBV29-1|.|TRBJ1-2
CSVEDQGGSGYTF
TGCAGCGTTGAAGATCAAGGGGGCTCTGGCTACACCTTC
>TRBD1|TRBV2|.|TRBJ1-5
CASSSGTARQPQHF
TGTGCCAGCAGTTCGGGGACAGCTCGCCAGCCCCAGCATTTT
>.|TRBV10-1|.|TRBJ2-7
CASSGRDTPYEQYF
TGCGCCAGCAGTGGACGGGACACCCCCTACGAGCAGTACTTC
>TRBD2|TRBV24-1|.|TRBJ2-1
CATSDPGLAGGFYNEQFF
TGTGCCACCAGTGATCCAGGACTAGCGGGGGGGTTTTACAATGAGCAGTTCTTC
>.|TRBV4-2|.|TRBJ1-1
CASSPGEQGNTEAFF
TGTGCCAGCAGCCCCGGGGAACAGGGCAACACTGAAGCTTTCTTT
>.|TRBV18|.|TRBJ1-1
CASSPIRGGDEAFF
TGTGCCAGCTCACCAATCCGGGGCGGGGATGAAGCTTTCTTT
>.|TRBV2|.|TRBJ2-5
CASKRGMVGETQYF
TGTGCCAGCAAAAGGGGGATGGTTGGAGAGACCCAGTACTTC
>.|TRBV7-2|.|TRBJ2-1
CASSFELEVYNEQFF
TGTGCCAGCAGCTTTGAGTTGGAGGTCTACAATGAGCAGTTCTTC
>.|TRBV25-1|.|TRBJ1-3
CASSPLGSGAGNTIYF
TGTGCCAGCAGCCCCCTGGGGAGCGGTGCTGGAAACACCATATATTTT
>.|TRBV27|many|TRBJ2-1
CASSIGVGYNEQFF
TGTGCCAGCAGTATCGGGGTGGGGTACAATGAGCAGTTCTTC
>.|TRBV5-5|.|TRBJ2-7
CASSLTSYEQYF
TGTGCCAGCAGCTTGACTAGCTACGAGCAGTACTTC
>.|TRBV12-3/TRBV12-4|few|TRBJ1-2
CASSLDGSYGYTF
TGTGCCAGCAGTTTAGACGGGAGCTATGGCTACACCTTC
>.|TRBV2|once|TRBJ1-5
CASVLGGRGQPQHF
TGTGCCAGCGTCCTCGGGGGAAGGGGTCAGCCCCAGCATTTT
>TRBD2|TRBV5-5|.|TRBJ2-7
CASSRVAGRNYEQYF
TGTGCCAGCAGTCGAGTAGCGGGGAGAAACTACGAGCAGTACTTC
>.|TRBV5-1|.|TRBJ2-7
CASSLAVERAAAQYF
TGCGCCAGCAGCTTGGCTGTTGAAAGGGCAGCGGCGCAGTACTTC
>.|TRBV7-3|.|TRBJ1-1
CASGRGRNTEAFF
TGTGCCAGCGGCAGGGGTAGGAACACTGAAGCTTTCTTT
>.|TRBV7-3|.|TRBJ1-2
CASSQGGGYTF
TGTGCCAGCAGCCAGGGAGGTGGCTACACTTTC
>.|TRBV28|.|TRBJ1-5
CASRDIFSNQPQHF
TGTGCCAGCAGGGACATCTTTAGCAATCAGCCCCAGCATTTT
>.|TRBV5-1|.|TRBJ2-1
CASSPTQGWTYNEQFF
TGCGCCAGCAGCCCAACCCAGGGTTGGACCTACAATGAGCAGTTCTTC
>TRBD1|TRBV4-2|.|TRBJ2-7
CASSQIPGTGAYEQYF
TGTGCCAGCAGCCAAATACCCGGGACAGGGGCCTACGAGCAGTACTTC
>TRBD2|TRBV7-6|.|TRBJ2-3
CASSLESGGNTDTQYF
TGTGCCAGCAGCTTAGAGTCGGGGGGAAACACAGATACGCAGTATTTT
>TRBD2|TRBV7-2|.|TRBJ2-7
CASSRSGVSSYEQYF
TGTGCCAGCAGCCGCAGCGGGGTGTCATCCTACGAGCAGTACTTC
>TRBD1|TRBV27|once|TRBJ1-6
CASSLGTGGGSPLHF
TGTGCCAGCAGTTTGGGGACAGGGGGGGGGTCACCCCTCCACTTT
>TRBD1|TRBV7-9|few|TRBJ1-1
CASSLDRGSTEAFF
TGTGCCAGCAGCTTAGACAGGGGGTCCACTGAAGCTTTCTTT
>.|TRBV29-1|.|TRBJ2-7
CSVGAGNDEQYF
TGCAGCGTTGGAGCAGGGAACGACGAGCAGTACTTC
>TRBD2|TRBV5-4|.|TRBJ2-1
CASSRTGSAGYYNEQFF
TGTGCCAGCAGCCGGACGGGCTCAGCGGGGTACTACAATGAGCAGTTCTTC
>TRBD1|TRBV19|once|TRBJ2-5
CASSPNRQGGGQETQYF
TGTGCCAGTAGTCCAAACCGACAGGGTGGTGGCCAAGAGACCCAGTACTTC
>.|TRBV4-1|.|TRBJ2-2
CASSHTDLTGELFF
TGCGCCAGCAGCCACACAGACCTGACCGGGGAGCTGTTTTTT
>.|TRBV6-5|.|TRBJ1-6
CASCPRGRNSPLHF
TGTGCCAGCTGCCCCAGGGGACGTAATTCACCCCTCCACTTT
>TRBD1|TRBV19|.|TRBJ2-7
CASGQGGSYEQYF
TGTGCCAGTGGACAGGGGGGCTCCTACGAGCAGTACTTC